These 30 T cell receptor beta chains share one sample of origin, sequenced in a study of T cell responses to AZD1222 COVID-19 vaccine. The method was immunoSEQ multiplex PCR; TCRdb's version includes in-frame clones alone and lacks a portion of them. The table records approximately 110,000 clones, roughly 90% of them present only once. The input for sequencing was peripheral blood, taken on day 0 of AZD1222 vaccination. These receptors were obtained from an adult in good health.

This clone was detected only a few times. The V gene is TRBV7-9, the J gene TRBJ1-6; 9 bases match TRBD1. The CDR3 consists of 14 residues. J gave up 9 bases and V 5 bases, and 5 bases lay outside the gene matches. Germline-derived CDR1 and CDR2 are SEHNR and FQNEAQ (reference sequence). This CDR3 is CASSTGQGLSPLHF. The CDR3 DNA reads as TGTGCCAGCAGCACGGGACAGGGACTTTCACCCCTCCACTTT. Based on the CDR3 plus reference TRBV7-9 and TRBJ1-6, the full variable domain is DTGVSQNPRHKITKRGQNVTFRCDPISEHNRLYWYRQTLGQGPEFLTYFQNEAQLEKSRLLSDRFSAERPKGSFSTLEIQRTEQGDSAMYLCASSTGQGLSPLHFGNGTRLTVT.

The CDR3 reads CASSPSGDYGYTF. For the CDR3, the DNA is TGTGCCAGCTCACCCTCAGGGGACTATGGCTACACCTTC. J is TRBJ1-2 and V is TRBV18; the D gene is possibly TRBD1 (6 bases). V was clipped by 3 bases and J by 3 bases, with 8 bases between them. The CDR3 is made up of 13 amino acids. The germline gives CDR1 KGHSH, CDR2 LQKENI.

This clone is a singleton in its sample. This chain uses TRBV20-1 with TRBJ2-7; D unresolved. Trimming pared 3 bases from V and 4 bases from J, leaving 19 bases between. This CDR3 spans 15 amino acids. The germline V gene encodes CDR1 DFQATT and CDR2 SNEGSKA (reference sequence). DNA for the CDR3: TGCAGTGCTAGTTCTCCCGACTTAATTTTGTACGAGCAGTACTTC. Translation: CSASSPDLILYEQYF.

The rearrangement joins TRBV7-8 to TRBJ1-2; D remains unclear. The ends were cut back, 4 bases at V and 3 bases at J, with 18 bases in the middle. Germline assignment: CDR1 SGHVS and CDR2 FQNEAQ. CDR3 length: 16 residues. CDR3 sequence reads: CASSSDLTAGDYGYTF. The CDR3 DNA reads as TGTGCCAGCAGCTCCGACCTTACCGCAGGAGACTATGGCTACACCTTC. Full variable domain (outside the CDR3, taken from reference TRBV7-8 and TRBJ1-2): GAGVSQSPRYKVAKRGQDVALRCDPISGHVSLFWYQQALGQGPEFLTYFQNEAQLDKSGLPSDRFFAERPEGSVSTLKIQRTQQEDSAVYLCASSSDLTAGDYGYTFGSGTRLTVV.

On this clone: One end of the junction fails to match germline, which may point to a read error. The DNA of the CDR3 is TGTGCCAGCAGTCTAAAAGGGAACGGCCTCGGTCGCGACTTT. As protein: CASSLKGNGLGRDF. This rearrangement joins TRBV28 to TRBJ1-6, with D unresolved. This CDR3 has 14 residues. Germline V lookup: CDR1 MDHEN, CDR2 SYDVKM.

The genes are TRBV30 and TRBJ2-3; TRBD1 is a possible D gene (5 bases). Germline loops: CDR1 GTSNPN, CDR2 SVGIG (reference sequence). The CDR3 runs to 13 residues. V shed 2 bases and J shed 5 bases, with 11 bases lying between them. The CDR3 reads CAWSRGYVDTQYF. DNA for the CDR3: TGTGCCTGGAGTAGGGGTTATGTAGATACGCAGTATTTT.

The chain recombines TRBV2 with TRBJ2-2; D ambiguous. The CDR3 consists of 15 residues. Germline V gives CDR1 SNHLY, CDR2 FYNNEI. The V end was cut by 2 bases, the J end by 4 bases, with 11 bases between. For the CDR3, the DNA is TGTGCCAGCAGTGAATCTGGGTCTAGCACCGGGGAGCTGTTTTTT. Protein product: CASSESGSSTGELFF. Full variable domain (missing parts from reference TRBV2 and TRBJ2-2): EPEVTQTPSHQVTQMGQEVILRCVPISNHLYFYWYRQILGQKVEFLVSFYNNEISEKSEIFDDQFSVERPDGSNFTLKIRSTKLEDSAMYFCASSESGSSTGELFFGEGSRLTVL.

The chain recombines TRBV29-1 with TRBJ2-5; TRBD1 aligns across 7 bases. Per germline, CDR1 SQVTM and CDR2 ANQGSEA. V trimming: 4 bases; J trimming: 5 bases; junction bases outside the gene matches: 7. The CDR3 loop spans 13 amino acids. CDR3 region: CSVGKGAGETQYF. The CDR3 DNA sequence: TGCAGCGTTGGTAAGGGGGCCGGGGAGACCCAGTACTTC.

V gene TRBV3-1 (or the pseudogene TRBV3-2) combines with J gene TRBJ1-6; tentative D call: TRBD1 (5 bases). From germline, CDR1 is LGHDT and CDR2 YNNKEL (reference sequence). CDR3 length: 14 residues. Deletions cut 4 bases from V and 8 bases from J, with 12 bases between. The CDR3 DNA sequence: TGTGCCAGCAGCCGCGCCGGGGGTGATTCACCCCTCCACTTT. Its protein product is CASSRAGGDSPLHF.

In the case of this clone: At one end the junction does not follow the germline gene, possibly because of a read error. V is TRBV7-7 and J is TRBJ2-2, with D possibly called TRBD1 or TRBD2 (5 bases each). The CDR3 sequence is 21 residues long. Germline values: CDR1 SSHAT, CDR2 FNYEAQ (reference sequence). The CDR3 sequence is CASSLISDTFGGTTNTGELFF. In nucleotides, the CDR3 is TGTGCTAGCAGCTTAATTTCGGACACCTTCGGAGGCACGACGAACACCGGGGAGCTGTTTTTT.

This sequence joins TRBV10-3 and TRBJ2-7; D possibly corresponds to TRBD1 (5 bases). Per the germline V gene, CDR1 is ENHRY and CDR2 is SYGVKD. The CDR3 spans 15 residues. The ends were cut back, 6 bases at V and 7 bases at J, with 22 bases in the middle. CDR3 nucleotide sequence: TGTGCCATCAGACCCTCGGGCAGGGCCGATCGGGAGCAGTACTTC. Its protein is CAIRPSGRADREQYF.

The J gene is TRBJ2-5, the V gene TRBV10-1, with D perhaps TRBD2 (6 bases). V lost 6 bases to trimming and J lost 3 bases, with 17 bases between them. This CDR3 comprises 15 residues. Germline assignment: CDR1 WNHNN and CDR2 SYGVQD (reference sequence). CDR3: CASSPWRGEKETQYF. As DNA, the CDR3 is TGCGCCAGCAGCCCGTGGAGGGGAGAAAAAGAGACCCAGTACTTC.

The CDR3 bases are TGTGCAAGTCGGCCTATCACGGGGGGGTGCGAGCAGTACTTC. Amino acid sequence: CASRPITGGCEQYF. The genes are TRBV12-2 and TRBJ2-7; TRBD2, as called in the table, went unchecked against the DNA. TRBV12-2 is an annotated pseudogene. CDR3 length: 14 residues.

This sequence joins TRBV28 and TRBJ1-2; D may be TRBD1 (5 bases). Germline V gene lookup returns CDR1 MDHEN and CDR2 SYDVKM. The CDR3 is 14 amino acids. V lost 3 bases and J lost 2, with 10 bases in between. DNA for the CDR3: TGTGCCAGCAGTTTGGTGGCAGGGAACTATGGCTACACCTTC. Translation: CASSLVAGNYGYTF.

CDR3 nucleotides: TGTGCCAGCAGCCAAGATTGGGACCCTAACTATGGCTACACCTTC. This sequence encodes CASSQDWDPNYGYTF. V and J are TRBV3-1 (or the pseudogene TRBV3-2) and TRBJ1-2; the D gene is possibly TRBD1 (5 bases). This CDR3 spans 15 amino acids. Germline values: CDR1 LGHDT, CDR2 YNNKEL (reference sequence). With 0 bases removed from V and 0 bases from J, the gap between germline ends came to 8 bases.

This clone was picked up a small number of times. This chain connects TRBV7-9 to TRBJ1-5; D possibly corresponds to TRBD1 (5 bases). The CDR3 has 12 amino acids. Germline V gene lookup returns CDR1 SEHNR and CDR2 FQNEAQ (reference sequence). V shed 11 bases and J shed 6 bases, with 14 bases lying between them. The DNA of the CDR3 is TGTGCCGCTGGAGGGGCTGGTCAGCCCCAGCATTTT. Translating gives CAAGGAGQPQHF.

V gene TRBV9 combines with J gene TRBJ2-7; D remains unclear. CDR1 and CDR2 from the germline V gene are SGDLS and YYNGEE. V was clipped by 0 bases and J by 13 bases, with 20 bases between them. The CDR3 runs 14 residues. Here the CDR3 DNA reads TGTGCCAGCAGCGTAGACGAGGCCAGGCAGGAGAAATACTTC. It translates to CASSVDEARQEKYF.

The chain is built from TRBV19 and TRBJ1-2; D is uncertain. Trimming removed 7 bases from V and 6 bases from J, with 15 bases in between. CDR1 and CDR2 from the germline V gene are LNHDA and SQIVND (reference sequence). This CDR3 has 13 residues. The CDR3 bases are TGTGCCAGTACTCTCACCCTAAGGCATGGCTACACCTTC. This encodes CASTLTLRHGYTF. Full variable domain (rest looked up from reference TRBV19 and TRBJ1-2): DGGITQSPKYLFRKEGQNVTLSCEQNLNHDAMYWYRQDPGQGLRLIYYSQIVNDFQKGDIAEGYSVSREKKESFPLTVTSAQKNPTAFYLCASTLTLRHGYTFGSGTRLTVV.

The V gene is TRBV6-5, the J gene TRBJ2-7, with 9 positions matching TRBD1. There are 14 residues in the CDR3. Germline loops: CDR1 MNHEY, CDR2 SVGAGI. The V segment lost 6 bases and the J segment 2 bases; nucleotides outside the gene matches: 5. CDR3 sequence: CASSPRDRAYEQYF. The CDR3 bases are TGTGCCAGCAGCCCCCGGGACAGGGCCTACGAGCAGTACTTC.

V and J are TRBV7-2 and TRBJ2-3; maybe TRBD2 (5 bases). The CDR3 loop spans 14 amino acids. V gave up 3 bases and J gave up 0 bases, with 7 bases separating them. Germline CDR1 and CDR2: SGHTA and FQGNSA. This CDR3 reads CASSFLASTDTQYF. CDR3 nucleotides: TGTGCCAGCAGCTTTCTAGCCAGCACAGATACGCAGTATTTT. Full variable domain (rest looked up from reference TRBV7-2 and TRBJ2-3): GAGVSQSPSNKVTEKGKDVELRCDPISGHTALYWYRQSLGQGLEFLIYFQGNSAPDKSGLPSDRFSAERTGGSVSTLTIQRTQQEDSAVYLCASSFLASTDTQYFGPGTRLTVL.

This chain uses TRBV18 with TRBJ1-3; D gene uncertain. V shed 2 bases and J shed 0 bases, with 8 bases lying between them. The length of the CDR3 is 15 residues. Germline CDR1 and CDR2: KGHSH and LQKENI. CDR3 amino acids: CASSPTEVSGNTIYF. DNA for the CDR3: TGTGCCAGCTCACCAACTGAGGTCTCTGGAAACACCATATATTTT.

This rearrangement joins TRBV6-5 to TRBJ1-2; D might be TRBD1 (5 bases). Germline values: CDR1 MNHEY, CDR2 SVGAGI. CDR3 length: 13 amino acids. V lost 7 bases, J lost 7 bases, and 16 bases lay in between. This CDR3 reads CASKTGTVGGYTF. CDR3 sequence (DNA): TGTGCCAGCAAAACAGGAACGGTCGGTGGCTACACCTTC.

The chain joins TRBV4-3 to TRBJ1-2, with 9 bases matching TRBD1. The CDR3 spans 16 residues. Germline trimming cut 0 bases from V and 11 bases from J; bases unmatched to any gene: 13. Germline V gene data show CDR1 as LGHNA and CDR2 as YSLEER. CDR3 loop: CASSQDWGDRGGLYTF. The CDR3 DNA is TGCGCCAGCAGCCAAGATTGGGGTGACAGGGGGGGACTTTACACCTTC.

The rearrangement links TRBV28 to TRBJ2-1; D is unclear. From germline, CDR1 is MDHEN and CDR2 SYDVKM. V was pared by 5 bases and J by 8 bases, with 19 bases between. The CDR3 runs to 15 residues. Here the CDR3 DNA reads TGTGCCAGCAGTGCCCGGGCCCCAACCGCCCATGAGCAGTTCTTC. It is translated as CASSARAPTAHEQFF.

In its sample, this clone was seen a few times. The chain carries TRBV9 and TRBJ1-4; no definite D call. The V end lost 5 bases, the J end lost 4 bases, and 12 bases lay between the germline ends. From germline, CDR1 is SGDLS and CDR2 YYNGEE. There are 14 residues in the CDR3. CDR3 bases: TGTGCCAGCAGTTCACAGTACGATAATGAAAAACTGTTTTTT. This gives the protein CASSSQYDNEKLFF.

CDR3 DNA: TGTGCCTGGAGTGTATTAAGCAATTCGGACGAGCAGTACTTC. This gives the protein CAWSVLSNSDEQYF. The V and J genes are TRBV30 and TRBJ2-7; unclear D gene. The ends were cut back, 0 bases at V and 5 bases at J, with 14 bases in the middle. This CDR3 contains 14 residues. Germline V gene data show CDR1 as GTSNPN and CDR2 as SVGIG (reference sequence).

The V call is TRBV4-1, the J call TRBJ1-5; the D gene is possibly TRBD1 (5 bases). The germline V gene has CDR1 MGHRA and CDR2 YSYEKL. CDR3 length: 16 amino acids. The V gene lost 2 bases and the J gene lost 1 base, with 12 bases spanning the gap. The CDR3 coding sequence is TGCGCCAGCAGCCAATACCGGGACCGCAGCAATCAGCCCCAGCATTTT. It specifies CASSQYRDRSNQPQHF.

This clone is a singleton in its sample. The CDR3 sequence is CASSFSTTNEKLFF. The CDR3 nucleotides are TGTGCCAGCAGCTTCAGCACAACTAATGAAAAACTGTTTTTT. This chain links TRBV7-2 with TRBJ1-4; D not certain. The CDR3 runs to 14 residues. The germline V and J ends were trimmed by 3 bases and 0 bases, with 5 bases remaining between them. Germline V gives CDR1 SGHTA, CDR2 FQGNSA.

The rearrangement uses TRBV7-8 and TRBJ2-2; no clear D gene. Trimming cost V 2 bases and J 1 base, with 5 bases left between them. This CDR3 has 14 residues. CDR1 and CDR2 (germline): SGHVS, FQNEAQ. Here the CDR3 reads CASSLRQNTGELFF. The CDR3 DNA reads TGTGCCAGCAGCTTACGACAGAACACCGGGGAGCTGTTTTTT.

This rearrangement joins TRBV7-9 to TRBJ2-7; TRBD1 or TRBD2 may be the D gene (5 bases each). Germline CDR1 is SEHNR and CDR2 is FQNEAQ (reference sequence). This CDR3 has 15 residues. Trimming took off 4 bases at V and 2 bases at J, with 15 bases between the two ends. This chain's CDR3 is CASSSLVGRPYEQYF. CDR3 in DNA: TGTGCCAGCAGCTCCTTGGTGGGACGGCCCTACGAGCAGTACTTC.